This is a list of T cell receptor beta chains from one sample in a study of human T cells and chemical hapten exposure. TCRdb processed the RACE reads anew with MiXCR; each CDR3 protein has one entry. The sample includes some 200,000 distinct CDR3 sequences, roughly 30% of them seen just once. Sequenced here: whole blood, sampled in connection with sensitization to the hapten diphenylcyclopropenone (DPC). These TCRs come from a woman aged 25 to 45 with alopecia areata. Some clones in this sample may be carry-over from other donors' samples. The CDR3 runs from the conserved cysteine through the conserved F or W. Each record gives: CDR3 DNA, CDR3 protein, clone size, CDR3 length, V gene, D gene, J gene. The D gene is left open where the match is weak. The size entry is marked missing in some rows and otherwise reads once, few, many or a size class.

CDR3 DNA: TGTGCCAGCAGTTTGGGCCCCCCAGATACGCAGTATTTT
CDR3 protein: CASSLGPPDTQYF
clone size: few
CDR3 length: 13
V gene: TRBV28
D gene: .
J gene: TRBJ2-3

CDR3 DNA: TGTGCCAGCAGTTTACCCCTCGGCACTAGCAATCCCCGGGATACGCAGTATTTT
CDR3 protein: CASSLPLGTSNPRDTQYF
clone size: few
CDR3 length: 18
V gene: TRBV28
D gene: .
J gene: TRBJ2-3

CDR3 DNA: TGTGCCAGCAGCGTGACAGGGGCTAGCACAGATACGCAGTATTTT
CDR3 protein: CASSVTGASTDTQYF
clone size: .
CDR3 length: 15
V gene: TRBV9
D gene: TRBD1
J gene: TRBJ2-3

CDR3 DNA: TGCAGCGTTGAAGATAAGCAGGTCTCGGCTTACAATGAGCAGTTCTTC
CDR3 protein: CSVEDKQVSAYNEQFF
clone size: once
CDR3 length: 16
V gene: TRBV29-1
D gene: .
J gene: TRBJ2-1

CDR3 DNA: TGCAGTGCTAGAGATCTGGGTAGCGGGAGCGCAGATACGCAGTATTTT
CDR3 protein: CSARDLGSGSADTQYF
clone size: few
CDR3 length: 16
V gene: TRBV20-1
D gene: TRBD2
J gene: TRBJ2-3

CDR3 DNA: TGTGCCAGCAGTTTGGACCAAGCCAAAAACATTCAGTACTTC
CDR3 protein: CASSLDQAKNIQYF
clone size: few
CDR3 length: 14
V gene: TRBV28
D gene: .
J gene: TRBJ2-4

CDR3 DNA: TGTGCCATCAGTGAGGAGTTGGTGGGCTTTGGCACTGAAGCTTTCTTT
CDR3 protein: CAISEELVGFGTEAFF
clone size: .
CDR3 length: 16
V gene: TRBV10-3
D gene: .
J gene: TRBJ1-1

CDR3 DNA: TGTGCCAGCAGCTTGGCAGGGGCTCCGGAGACCCAGTACTTC
CDR3 protein: CASSLAGAPETQYF
clone size: few
CDR3 length: 14
V gene: TRBV5-4
D gene: .
J gene: TRBJ2-5

CDR3 DNA: TGTGCCAGCTCACCAGAACTAGCGGGATCCGTTGAGCAGTTCTTC
CDR3 protein: CASSPELAGSVEQFF
clone size: .
CDR3 length: 15
V gene: TRBV18
D gene: TRBD2
J gene: TRBJ2-1

CDR3 DNA: TGTGCCAGCAGTTCCCAGGGGGCGCTGGGGATGGAAGCTTTCTTT
CDR3 protein: CASSSQGALGMEAFF
clone size: .
CDR3 length: 15
V gene: TRBV28
D gene: TRBD1
J gene: TRBJ1-1

CDR3 DNA: TGTGTCAGCAGCCCCCGCGCGAACACCGGGGAGCTGTTTTTT
CDR3 protein: CVSSPRANTGELFF
clone size: .
CDR3 length: 14
V gene: TRBV7-2
D gene: .
J gene: TRBJ2-2

CDR3 DNA: TGTGCCAGTAGTATCGGGCAGGGGGCGAAGACCCAGTACTTC
CDR3 protein: CASSIGQGAKTQYF
clone size: .
CDR3 length: 14
V gene: TRBV19
D gene: TRBD1
J gene: TRBJ2-5

CDR3 DNA: TGTGCCAGCAGCTCCGGACAGAATTCACCCCTCCACTTT
CDR3 protein: CASSSGQNSPLHF
clone size: few
CDR3 length: 13
V gene: TRBV11-3
D gene: .
J gene: TRBJ1-6

CDR3 DNA: TGTGCCAGCAGCTTAGTTAGGACAGGGGTGGTGAGGACTGAAGCTTTCTTT
CDR3 protein: CASSLVRTGVVRTEAFF
clone size: few
CDR3 length: 17
V gene: TRBV7-2
D gene: TRBD1
J gene: TRBJ1-1

CDR3 DNA: TGTGCCAGCAATCCTCCTGCAGGGGGGGGGACTGAAGCTTTCTTT
CDR3 protein: CASNPPAGGGTEAFF
clone size: .
CDR3 length: 15
V gene: TRBV2
D gene: TRBD1
J gene: TRBJ1-1

CDR3 DNA: TGTGCCAGCAGCGCAGGGACAGTCCCTGGAGCTTTCTTT
CDR3 protein: CASSAGTVPGAFF
clone size: few
CDR3 length: 13
V gene: TRBV9
D gene: TRBD1
J gene: TRBJ1-1

CDR3 DNA: TGTGCCAGCAGCTTAGCACGGGGGCCGGACACCGGGGAGCTGTTTTTT
CDR3 protein: CASSLARGPDTGELFF
clone size: few
CDR3 length: 16
V gene: TRBV7-8
D gene: .
J gene: TRBJ2-2

CDR3 DNA: TGTGCCAGCAGCTTACGAGCTGGGGGCGGCCAAGAGACCCAGTACTTC
CDR3 protein: CASSLRAGGGQETQYF
clone size: .
CDR3 length: 16
V gene: TRBV7-9
D gene: .
J gene: TRBJ2-5

CDR3 DNA: TGTGCCAGCAAGGAGAACACCGGGGAGCTGTTTTTT
CDR3 protein: CASKENTGELFF
clone size: few
CDR3 length: 12
V gene: TRBV11-3
D gene: .
J gene: TRBJ2-2

CDR3 DNA: TGCAGCGTCATACGACTAGCGGGGGGTCACACAGATACGCAGTATTTT
CDR3 protein: CSVIRLAGGHTDTQYF
clone size: .
CDR3 length: 16
V gene: TRBV29-1
D gene: TRBD2
J gene: TRBJ2-3

CDR3 DNA: TGTGCCACCAGCAGGAGCCCGGGACAGGGAATTAATGAGCAGTTCTTC
CDR3 protein: CATSRSPGQGINEQFF
clone size: few
CDR3 length: 16
V gene: TRBV15
D gene: TRBD1
J gene: TRBJ2-1

CDR3 DNA: TGTGCCAGCAGTCCGCCGGACACCGTCTACGAGCAGTACTTC
CDR3 protein: CASSPPDTVYEQYF
clone size: few
CDR3 length: 14
V gene: TRBV28
D gene: .
J gene: TRBJ2-7

CDR3 DNA: TGCAGTGCTAGGGGGAGCGGGACACCCTACGAGCAGTACTTC
CDR3 protein: CSARGSGTPYEQYF
clone size: .
CDR3 length: 14
V gene: TRBV20-1
D gene: .
J gene: TRBJ2-7

CDR3 DNA: TGTGCCAGCAGCGAAGGACAGATCTCCTACGAGCAGTACTTC
CDR3 protein: CASSEGQISYEQYF
clone size: .
CDR3 length: 14
V gene: TRBV4-2
D gene: .
J gene: TRBJ2-7

CDR3 DNA: TGCAGTGCTAGGGCCTCGGGACACCGCTCTGGAAACACCATATATTTT
CDR3 protein: CSARASGHRSGNTIYF
clone size: few
CDR3 length: 16
V gene: TRBV20-1
D gene: .
J gene: TRBJ1-3

CDR3 DNA: TGCAGCGTTGGGGGACTAGTTGGGGCGGCAGATACGCAGTATTTT
CDR3 protein: CSVGGLVGAADTQYF
clone size: .
CDR3 length: 15
V gene: TRBV29-1
D gene: TRBD2
J gene: TRBJ2-3

CDR3 DNA: TGTGCCAGCAGCAAAGTAGCACAGGGGAGGGCTGCTGGTGAGCAGTTCTTC
CDR3 protein: CASSKVAQGRAAGEQFF
clone size: few
CDR3 length: 17
V gene: TRBV2
D gene: .
J gene: TRBJ2-1

CDR3 DNA: TGCAGCGTTGAAGGAGCTTTCTTT
CDR3 protein: CSVEGAFF
clone size: few
CDR3 length: 8
V gene: TRBV29-1
D gene: .
J gene: TRBJ1-1

CDR3 DNA: TGTGCCAGCAGCTTTTACCAGCGAGGGACCGGGGAGCTGTTTTTT
CDR3 protein: CASSFYQRGTGELFF
clone size: .
CDR3 length: 15
V gene: TRBV5-4
D gene: .
J gene: TRBJ2-2

CDR3 DNA: TGCAGCTCAACAGGCCCGAACACCGGGGAGCTGTTTTTT
CDR3 protein: CSSTGPNTGELFF
clone size: many
CDR3 length: 13
V gene: TRBV29-1
D gene: .
J gene: TRBJ2-2

CDR3 DNA: TGTGCCAGCAGTTCAACAGCCTACGAGCAGTACTTC
CDR3 protein: CASSSTAYEQYF
clone size: many
CDR3 length: 12
V gene: TRBV28
D gene: .
J gene: TRBJ2-7

CDR3 DNA: TGCAGCGTGACGTGGCTCTCGAACACTGAAGCTTTCTTT
CDR3 protein: CSVTWLSNTEAFF
clone size: .
CDR3 length: 13
V gene: TRBV29-1
D gene: .
J gene: TRBJ1-1

CDR3 DNA: TGCAGTGCTAGGGACAGCTCCTACGAGCAGTACTTC
CDR3 protein: CSARDSSYEQYF
clone size: .
CDR3 length: 12
V gene: TRBV20-1
D gene: .
J gene: TRBJ2-7

CDR3 DNA: TGTGCCAGCAGTGACCCTAAAGAGTCAGGGAAGAACACTGAAGCTTTCTTT
CDR3 protein: CASSDPKESGKNTEAFF
clone size: few
CDR3 length: 17
V gene: TRBV25-1
D gene: .
J gene: TRBJ1-1

CDR3 DNA: TGTGCCAGCACGAGCGGGGGGAGTAGCTCCTACAATGAGCAGTTCTTC
CDR3 protein: CASTSGGSSSYNEQFF
clone size: .
CDR3 length: 16
V gene: TRBV28
D gene: TRBD2
J gene: TRBJ2-1

CDR3 DNA: TGTGCCAGCAGTCTCCCGGGACAGGGATATGGCTACACCTTC
CDR3 protein: CASSLPGQGYGYTF
clone size: .
CDR3 length: 14
V gene: TRBV6-2/TRBV6-3
D gene: TRBD1
J gene: TRBJ1-2

CDR3 DNA: TGTGCCAGCAAGAGCCCCCTCTATGGCTACACCTTC
CDR3 protein: CASKSPLYGYTF
clone size: few
CDR3 length: 12
V gene: TRBV28
D gene: .
J gene: TRBJ1-2

CDR3 DNA: TGTGCCAGCAGTTCAGCTCAATTCTCCTACAATGAGCAGTTCTTC
CDR3 protein: CASSSAQFSYNEQFF
clone size: .
CDR3 length: 15
V gene: TRBV28
D gene: .
J gene: TRBJ2-1

CDR3 DNA: TGTGCCAGCAGTTTGGGTTCCGGTATCTACGAGCAGTACTTC
CDR3 protein: CASSLGSGIYEQYF
clone size: .
CDR3 length: 14
V gene: TRBV27
D gene: .
J gene: TRBJ2-7

CDR3 DNA: TGCAGCGTTGAAGGACGGGAAGGGGGTGAGACCCAGTACTTC
CDR3 protein: CSVEGREGGETQYF
clone size: few
CDR3 length: 14
V gene: TRBV29-1
D gene: .
J gene: TRBJ2-5

CDR3 DNA: TGTGCCAGCCGCAGTATGGGGGACCCCTATGGCTACACCTTC
CDR3 protein: CASRSMGDPYGYTF
clone size: .
CDR3 length: 14
V gene: TRBV9
D gene: .
J gene: TRBJ1-2

CDR3 DNA: TGTGCCAGCAGCTTAAACCGGCAGGGGGGTGAGCAGTTCTTC
CDR3 protein: CASSLNRQGGEQFF
clone size: few
CDR3 length: 14
V gene: TRBV7-2
D gene: .
J gene: TRBJ2-1